This is a list of T cell receptor beta chains from one sample in a study of OX40 agonist ivuxolimab in advanced cancers. Sequenced by immunoSEQ multiplex PCR; TCRdb stores in-frame clones only, minus some. Among about 84,000 clones listed, around 90% were seen once. The sample in question was CD4+ or CD8+ T cells sorted from blood, obtained in a trial of the OX40 agonist ivuxolimab. The receptors here all came from an adult with an advanced solid tumor such as melanoma, head and neck, liver or kidney cancer. Each CDR3 is given with its conserved first and last residue. The D gene is left open where the match is weak.

>TRBJ1-2|TRBV19|.
CATTTLGGSVWGYTF
>TRBJ1-1|TRBV25-1|.
CASSRSGTLEAFF
>TRBJ2-5|TRBV11-2|.
CASSPRDFGGETQYF
>TRBJ2-3|TRBV5-4|TRBD2
CASSNLAGGADTQYF
>TRBJ1-6|TRBV9|.
CASSVGAGANSPLHF
>TRBJ2-7|TRBV6-1|.
CASRNRAPYEQYF
>TRBJ2-7|TRBV29-1|.
CSVDWSRGEQYF
>TRBJ2-7|TRBV11-3|.
CASSLGASSYEQYF
>TRBJ2-3|TRBV18|TRBD2
CASSPGGGAAADTQYF
>TRBJ2-3|TRBV11-2|.
CASSLGLLEYF
>TRBJ2-7|TRBV5-1|.
CASSLTGTYEQYF
>TRBJ2-7|TRBV6-1|TRBD2
CASSESGLAGTYEQYF
>TRBJ2-7|TRBV5-1|TRBD2
CASSLEGRTGGEQYF
>TRBJ2-7|TRBV27|.
CASSFAGRPYEQYF
>TRBJ2-7|TRBV6-1|.
CASKGRVPSYEQYF
>TRBJ1-2|TRBV7-8|.
CASSLGGAEHYGYTF
>TRBJ2-2|TRBV19|TRBD1
CASSIQGDTGELFF
>TRBJ1-1|TRBV6-5|TRBD1
CASRRQGGEAFF
>TRBJ2-2|TRBV12-5|.
CASGRTFGELFF
>TRBJ1-6|TRBV5-4|.
CASSFGQTNSPLHF
>TRBJ1-5|TRBV28|.
CASSPQALLELFNQPQHF
>TRBJ2-6|TRBV5-1|.
CASSTAGPGANVLTF
>TRBJ2-1|TRBV5-5|TRBD1
CASSLGGTGYNEQFF
>TRBJ2-1|TRBV6-1|TRBD2
CASSEGSGESSYNEQFF
>TRBJ1-2|TRBV30|.
CAWNSGDYGYTF
>TRBJ2-2|TRBV2|.
CASSDILVGGELFF
>TRBJ1-4|TRBV18|.
CASSPSQINEKLFF
>TRBJ1-4|TRBV2|.
CASSEQASKLFF
>TRBJ2-3|TRBV9|.
CASSVGAGSGTDTQYF
>TRBJ2-3|TRBV28|TRBD2
CASSPRKGLAYSTDTQYF
>TRBJ1-1|TRBV5-1|.
CASSLGAGMNTEAFF